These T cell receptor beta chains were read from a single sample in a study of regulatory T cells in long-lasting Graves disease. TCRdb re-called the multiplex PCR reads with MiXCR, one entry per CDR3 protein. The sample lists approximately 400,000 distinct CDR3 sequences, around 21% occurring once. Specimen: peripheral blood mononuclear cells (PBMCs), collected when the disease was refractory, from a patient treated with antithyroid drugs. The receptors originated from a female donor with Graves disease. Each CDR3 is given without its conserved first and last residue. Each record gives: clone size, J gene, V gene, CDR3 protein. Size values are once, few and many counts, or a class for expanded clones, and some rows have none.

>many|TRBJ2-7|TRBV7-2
ASSYGTGTYEQY
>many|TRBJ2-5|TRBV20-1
SARDGGRASETQY
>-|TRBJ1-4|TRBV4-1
ASSHGQGKEKLF
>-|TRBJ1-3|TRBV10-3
AIQGDGNTIY
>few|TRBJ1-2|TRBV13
ASSLGQDRGYT
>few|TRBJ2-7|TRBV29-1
SVHAGDREQY
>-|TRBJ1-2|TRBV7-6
ASSPLDTSYGYT
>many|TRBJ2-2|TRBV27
ASRDEAGGDTGELF
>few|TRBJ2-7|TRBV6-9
ASSYSVLAGFDEQY
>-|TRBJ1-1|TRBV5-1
ASRRVGVGTEAF
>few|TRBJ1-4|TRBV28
ASSSLKRGPANNEKLF
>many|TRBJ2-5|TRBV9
ASSVAIGTGLETQY
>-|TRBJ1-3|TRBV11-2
ASSEGSSGNTIY
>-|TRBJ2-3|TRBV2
ASSRMVGTDTQY
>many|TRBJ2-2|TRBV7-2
ASRKGDSGELF
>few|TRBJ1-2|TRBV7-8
ASSSQTGSLFGYT
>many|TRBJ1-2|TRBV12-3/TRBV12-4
ASREVQGYGYT
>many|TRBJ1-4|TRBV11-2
ASSSRQGSGGEKLF
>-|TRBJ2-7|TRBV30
AGGYEDRGHNEQY
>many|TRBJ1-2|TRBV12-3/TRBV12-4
ASGTGYGYT
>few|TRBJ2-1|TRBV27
ASSLSPITYNEQF
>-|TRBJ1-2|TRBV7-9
ASSSSDSQSGGYT
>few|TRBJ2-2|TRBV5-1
ASSPTDGSGELF
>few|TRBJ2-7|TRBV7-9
ASSFPEHSIYEQY
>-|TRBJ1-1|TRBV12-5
ASGTAMNTEAF
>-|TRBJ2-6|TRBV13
ASGGGANVLT
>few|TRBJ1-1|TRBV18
ASSLPGVLLSEAF
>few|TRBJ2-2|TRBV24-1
ATRTSGTQGGELF
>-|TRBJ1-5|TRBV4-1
ASSHPGVVNQPQH
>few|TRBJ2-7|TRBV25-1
ASSPRAGGDEQY
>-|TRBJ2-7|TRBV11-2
ASSRGDRGKFEQY
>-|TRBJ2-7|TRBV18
ASSPGLAGGPGNYEQY
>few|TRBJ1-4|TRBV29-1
SVSDRVNEKLF
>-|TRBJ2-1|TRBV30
AWREMGSSYNEQF
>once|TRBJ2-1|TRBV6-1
ASSELAGVINEQF
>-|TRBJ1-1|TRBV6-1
ASSIHLGQGNTEAF
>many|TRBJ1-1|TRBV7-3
ASSLRGGDTEAF
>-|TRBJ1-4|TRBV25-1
ASSEQTGTEKLF
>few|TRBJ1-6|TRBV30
AWTSGGLGSPLH
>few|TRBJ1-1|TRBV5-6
ASSSFGSYGTEAF
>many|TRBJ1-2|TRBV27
ASSPPRQGNGYT
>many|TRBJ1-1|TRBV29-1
SVDGTDGKVLNTEAF
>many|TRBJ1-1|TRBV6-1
ASSGEMNTEAF
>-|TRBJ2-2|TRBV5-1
ASSHHRGRTGELF
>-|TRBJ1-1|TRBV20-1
SAKYRVNTEAF
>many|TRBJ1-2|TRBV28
ASSLGDREWVYGYT
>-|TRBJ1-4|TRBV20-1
SARVGHFEKLF
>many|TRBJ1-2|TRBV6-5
ASSYQYSNYGYT
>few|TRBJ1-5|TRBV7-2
ASSLGQGKNQPQH
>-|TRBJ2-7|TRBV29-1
SVERRRGASYEQY
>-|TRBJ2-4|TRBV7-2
ASSPWTSGRGAKNIQY
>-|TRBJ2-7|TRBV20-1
SARDPGGVLYEQY